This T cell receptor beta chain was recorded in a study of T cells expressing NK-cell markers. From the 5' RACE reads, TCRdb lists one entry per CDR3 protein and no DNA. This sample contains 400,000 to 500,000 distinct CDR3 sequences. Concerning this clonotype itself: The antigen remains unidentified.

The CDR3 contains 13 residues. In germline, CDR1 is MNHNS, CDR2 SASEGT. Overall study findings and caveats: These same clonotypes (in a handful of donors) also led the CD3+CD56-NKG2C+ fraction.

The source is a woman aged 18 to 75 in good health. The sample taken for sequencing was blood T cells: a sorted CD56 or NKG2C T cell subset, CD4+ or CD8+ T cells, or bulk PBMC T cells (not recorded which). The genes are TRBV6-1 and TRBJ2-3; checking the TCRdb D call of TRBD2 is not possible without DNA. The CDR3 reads CASWDYSTDTQYF.